One sample yielded the 3 T cell receptor beta chains listed below, sequenced in a study of cytomegalovirus exposure and HLA in healthy donors. Primers included in the PCR were 60 Vbeta and 13 Jbeta primers. Profiling relied on immunoSEQ multiplex PCR, and the TCRdb table lists in-frame clones only, not all of them. The table for this sample gives more than 70,000 clones. The material sequenced was PBMCs. The source of these receptors is a woman in her sixties or seventies in good health and CMV-seronegative.

The rearrangement links TRBV9 to TRBJ2-1; TRBD1 matches at 7 bases. Losses at the gene ends were 3 bases for V and 0 bases for J; bases not matched to a gene: 3. Germline V gene lookup returns CDR1 SGDLS and CDR2 YYNGEE. The CDR3 covers 15 residues. The CDR3 spells CASSGGQSSYNEQFF. The CDR3, as DNA: TGTGCCAGCAGCGGGGGACAGAGCTCCTACAATGAGCAGTTCTTC.

The genes are TRBV4-3 and TRBJ2-2; 10 bases are shared with TRBD2. Per the germline V gene, CDR1 is LGHNA and CDR2 is YSLEER. The CDR3 contains 18 residues. Trimming removed 1 base from V and 3 bases from J; junction bases left unmatched: 8. Here the CDR3 DNA reads TGCGCCAGCAGCCAAGGGGCTAGCGGGAGAGGGCACACCGGGGAGCTGTTTTTT. Translated, it gives CASSQGASGRGHTGELFF.

Concerning this clone itself: The junction departs from germline at one end; a sequencing error may be responsible. The identical CDR3 is also encoded by other nucleotide sequences in the sample. The rearrangement links TRBV7-6 to TRBJ1-3; TRBD1 might be the D (6 bases). CDR3 length: 15 residues. The V gene's germline CDR1 is SGHVS and CDR2 FNYEAQ. CDR3 in amino acids: CASSPLTGPGNTIYF. The CDR3 DNA follows: TGCGCCAGCAGCCCACTTACAGGGCCTGGAAACACCATATATTTT.